This TCR beta chain was documented in a study of CD8 T cells in ankylosing spondylitis. The TCR beta libraries were generated through quantitative 5'-RACE incorporating molecular barcodes. Each CDR3 protein is one row after TCRdb ran MiXCR on the 5' RACE reads. The data show some 700,000 distinct CDR3 sequences, around 20% seen once. The ends were cut back, 2 bases at V and 4 bases at J, with 5 bases in the middle. Germline V gene data show CDR1 as LGHDT and CDR2 as YNNKEL (reference sequence). This CDR3 is 12 amino acids long. In the case of this clonotype: What it recognizes is unknown.

Study conclusions and caveats: What seemed typical of ankylosing spondylitis blood was a TCR beta motif built from roughly 8 highly homologous variants. Reports say disease-linked clones showed up significantly more in matched ankylosing spondylitis synovial fluid.

Sequencing was performed on blood, either unsorted or a sorted T cell fraction (not recorded which). The chain carries TRBV3-1 and TRBJ2-5; D is ambiguous. This TCR came from a male donor with ankylosing spondylitis. CDR3 in amino acids: CASSQSPETQYF. CDR3 coding DNA: TGTGCCAGCAGCCAATCGCCAGAGACCCAGTACTTC.